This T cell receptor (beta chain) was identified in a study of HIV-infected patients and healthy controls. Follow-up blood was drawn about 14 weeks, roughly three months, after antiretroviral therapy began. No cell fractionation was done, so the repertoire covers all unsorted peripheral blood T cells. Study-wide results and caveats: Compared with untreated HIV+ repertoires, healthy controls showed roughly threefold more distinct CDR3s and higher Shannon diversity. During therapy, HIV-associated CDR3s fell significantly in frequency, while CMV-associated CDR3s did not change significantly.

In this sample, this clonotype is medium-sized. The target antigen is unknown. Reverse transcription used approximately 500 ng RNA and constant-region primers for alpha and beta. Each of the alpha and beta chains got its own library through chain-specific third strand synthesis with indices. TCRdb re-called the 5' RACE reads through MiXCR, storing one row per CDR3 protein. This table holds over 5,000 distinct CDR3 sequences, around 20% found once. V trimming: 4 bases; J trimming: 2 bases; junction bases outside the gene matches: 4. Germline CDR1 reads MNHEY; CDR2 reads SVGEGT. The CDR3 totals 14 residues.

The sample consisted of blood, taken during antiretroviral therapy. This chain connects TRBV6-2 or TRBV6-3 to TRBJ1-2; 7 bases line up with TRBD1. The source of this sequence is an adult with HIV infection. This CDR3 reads CASSSLDRNYGYTF. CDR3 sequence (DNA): TGTGCCAGCAGTTCCTTGGACAGGAACTATGGCTACACCTTC.